This entry features one TCR beta chain sequence. Antigen: not known. The data belong to a study of shared clonotypes between healthy human individuals. Splitting of each subset's genomic DNA was done evenly across several immunoSEQ plates. In replicate PCRs of sorted subsets, approximately 190 ng DNA, tens of thousands of T cell genomes, was used. Using immunoSEQ multiplex PCR, the repertoire was profiled, and TCRdb retains in-frame clones only, with some absent. The sample shows roughly 2,000,000 clones, approximately 92% of them seen only once. CDR3 size: 16 residues. Germline V gene lookup returns CDR1 MDHEN and CDR2 SYDVKM. The V and J ends lost 9 bases and 2 bases respectively, with 20 bases between them. Study-wide results and limits: Generation probabilities were higher for clonotypes shared across all four sorted-subset donors than for unshared ones.

Terminally differentiated effector memory CD45RA+ cells were excluded from the naive CD8 cells, which were CD45RO-negative and positively selected for CCR7. Within Nashville, Tennessee resided all donors, each a Caucasian adult. This clonotype originated in a man aged 18 to 30 in good health. Some clones in this sample may be carry-over from other donors' samples. The rearrangement joins TRBV28 to TRBJ2-1; D might be TRBD2 (5 bases). The sequencing sample was made of naive CD8+ T cells from PBMCs. CDR3 DNA: TGTGCCAGTCTTCCCCTCCAGCGGACGACCTACAATGAGCAGTTCTTC. Translated, it gives CASLPLQRTTYNEQFF.